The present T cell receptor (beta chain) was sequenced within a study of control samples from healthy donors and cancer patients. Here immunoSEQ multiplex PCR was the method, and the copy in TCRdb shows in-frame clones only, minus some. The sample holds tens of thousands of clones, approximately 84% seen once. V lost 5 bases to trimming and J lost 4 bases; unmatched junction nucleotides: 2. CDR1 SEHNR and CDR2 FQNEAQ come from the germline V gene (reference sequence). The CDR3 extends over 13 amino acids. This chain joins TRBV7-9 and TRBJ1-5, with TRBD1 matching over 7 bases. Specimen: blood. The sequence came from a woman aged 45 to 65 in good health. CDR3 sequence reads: CASSQQGNQPQHF. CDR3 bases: TGTGCCAGCAGCCAACAGGGGAATCAGCCCCAGCATTTT.